These 31 T cell receptor beta chains originate from one sample sequenced in a study of blood T cells in healthy people across ages. With a J-beta primer mix and a sample-barcoded 5' primer, a second PCR ran about 6 to 11 cycles. TCRdb re-called the 5' RACE reads with MiXCR, one entry per CDR3 protein. The sample lists roughly 1,700,000 distinct CDR3 sequences; roughly 27% were seen once. The source material was blood. The receptors come from a woman in her twenties or thirties in good health.

The table lists this clonotype with a count of one. The chain carries TRBV29-1 and TRBJ1-1; 7 bases match TRBD1. Germline loops: CDR1 SQVTM, CDR2 ANQGSEA. The CDR3 consists of 13 residues. The junction had 10 bases not matched to a gene; V was cut back by 5 bases and J by 7 bases. Here the CDR3 DNA reads TGCAGCGTTCCCGAGGTGGGACAGTATGAAGCTTTCTTT. Its translation: CSVPEVGQYEAFF.

The chain recombines TRBV27 with TRBJ2-7; D ambiguous. Germline V gene lookup returns CDR1 MNHEY and CDR2 SMNVEV (reference sequence). This CDR3 is built from 15 residues. Trimming pared 3 bases from V and 1 base from J, leaving 13 bases between. As DNA, the CDR3 is TGTGCCAGCAGTTTGGGGTCAGTTCTGTCCTACGAGCAGTACTTC. It is translated as CASSLGSVLSYEQYF.

This clonotype was observed a handful of times. The chain links TRBV28 to TRBJ1-4; 7 bases are a match to TRBD1. The V and J ends lost 7 bases and 0 bases, in that order; junction bases with no gene match: 2. CDR3 length equals 14 residues. The germline V gene has CDR1 MDHEN and CDR2 SYDVKM. Written as DNA, the CDR3 is TGTGCCAGCACCACAGGGGCAACTAATGAAAAACTGTTTTTT. Encoded protein: CASTTGATNEKLFF.

This clonotype was picked up a small number of times. A read error is possible here, since a much larger clone lies one base away. The chain carries TRBV10-3 and TRBJ2-1; D is ambiguous. The germline V and J ends were trimmed by 6 bases and 8 bases, with 8 bases remaining between them. The CDR3 runs 11 residues. CDR1 is ENHRY, CDR2 SYGVKD, per germline. The CDR3 coding sequence is TGTGCCATCAGGGAAGCCGATGAGCAGTTCTTC. Amino acid sequence: CAIREADEQFF.

This sequence joins TRBV2 and TRBJ1-5; no firm D call. The CDR3 length is 15 residues. The V gene's germline CDR1 is SNHLY and CDR2 FYNNEI. The V end lost 5 bases, the J end lost 2 bases, and 13 bases lay between the germline ends. The CDR3 sequence is CASSPRQRGNQPQHF. The CDR3 coding sequence is TGTGCCAGCAGTCCCCGACAAAGGGGCAATCAGCCCCAGCATTTT.

This chain joins TRBV20-1 and TRBJ1-5; possibly TRBD1 for D (5 bases). V was pared by 3 bases and J by 3 bases, with 12 bases between. Germline V gives CDR1 DFQATT, CDR2 SNEGSKA (reference sequence). The CDR3 extends over 14 amino acids. The CDR3 coding sequence is TGCAGTGCTAGCGGGGGAGGGAACAATCAGCCCCAGCATTTT. Encoded protein: CSASGGGNNQPQHF.

The rearrangement joins TRBV20-1 to TRBJ1-1, with D maybe TRBD1 (5 bases). This CDR3 has 16 residues. V lost 2 bases and J 2 bases, leaving 18 bases between the germline ends. CDR1 DFQATT and CDR2 SNEGSKA come from the germline V gene (reference sequence). CDR3 DNA sequence: TGCAGTGCTAGATCTAGGGGACGAGCCCTAAACACTGAAGCTTTCTTT. Amino acids: CSARSRGRALNTEAFF.

This clonotype was detected ten times or more. The chain joins TRBV3-1 to TRBJ2-7, with 13 nucleotides matching TRBD2. Germline CDR1 is LGHDT and CDR2 is YNNKEL (reference sequence). V gave up 5 bases and J gave up 1 base; unmatched junction bases: 8. This CDR3 region has 17 residues. The CDR3 reads CASSRTSGSLKSYEQYF. For the CDR3, the DNA is TGTGCCAGCAGCAGGACTAGCGGGAGTCTTAAGTCCTACGAGCAGTACTTC.

This clonotype has a handful of counts. V is TRBV2 and J is TRBJ1-4; D is undetermined. Germline-derived CDR1 and CDR2 are SNHLY and FYNNEI. V was clipped by 7 bases and J by 2 bases, with 11 bases between them. The CDR3 sequence is 14 residues long. The CDR3: CASMLGTTNEKLFF. CDR3 DNA: TGTGCCAGCATGTTGGGAACGACTAATGAAAAACTGTTTTTT.

A few counts support this clonotype. The genes are TRBV28 and TRBJ1-1; D possibly corresponds to TRBD1 (6 bases). V gave up 6 bases and J gave up 4 bases, with 12 bases separating them. Germline-derived CDR1 and CDR2 are MDHEN and SYDVKM. This CDR3 comprises 13 residues. Here the CDR3 DNA reads TGTGCCAGCAGCAATGACAGGCGCACTGAAGCTTTCTTT. Translated, it gives CASSNDRRTEAFF.

The table lists this clonotype with a few counts. The chain carries TRBV27 and TRBJ2-1; 7 nucleotides line up with TRBD1. V gave up 3 bases and J gave up 7 bases; unmatched junction bases: 9. Germline values: CDR1 MNHEY, CDR2 SMNVEV (reference sequence). This CDR3 contains 15 residues. The CDR3, as DNA: TGTGCCAGCAGTTTGGATAGGGGGCTTTTTAATGAGCAGTTCTTC. Its protein is CASSLDRGLFNEQFF.

The chain is built from TRBV29-1 and TRBJ2-7, with D tentatively TRBD1 or TRBD2 (5 bases each). CDR3 size: 12 residues. The germline V and J ends were trimmed by 7 bases and 2 bases, with 12 bases remaining between them. Germline CDR1 is SQVTM and CDR2 is ANQGSEA. As DNA, the CDR3 is TGCAGCGCCGAGGGACCGACCTACGAGCAGTACTTC. It yields the protein CSAEGPTYEQYF.

CDR3 in amino acids: CSVKGGQYNEQYF. The CDR3 DNA follows: TGCAGCGTCAAAGGGGGGCAGTACAATGAGCAGTACTTC. The chain carries TRBV29-1 and TRBJ2-4; D might be TRBD1 or TRBD2, each matching 6 bases. CDR1 is SQVTM, CDR2 ANQGSEA, per germline. V was clipped by 6 bases and J by 13 bases, with 22 bases between them. This CDR3 is 13 amino acids long.

This clonotype was found once. A read error may be the cause here, since a much bigger clone is one base away. This rearrangement joins TRBV7-9 to TRBJ2-1, with D unresolved. TRBJ2-7 matches the DNA end more closely, so the J call is doubtful. Germline CDR1 is SEHNR and CDR2 is FQNEAQ (reference sequence). The CDR3 consists of 13 residues. DNA of the CDR3: TGTGCCAGCACCTCCAGATCCTACAATGAGCAGTACTTC. It is translated as CASTSRSYNEQYF.

The chain combines TRBV7-2 with TRBJ1-3; 9 bases are a match to TRBD1. This CDR3 has 13 amino acids. Looked up from germline, CDR1 is SGHTA and CDR2 is FQGNSA. V trimming: 10 bases; J trimming: 2 bases; junction bases outside the gene matches: 3. CDR3 sequence (DNA): TGTGCCATCGACAGGGGGACTGGAAACACCATATATTTT. Protein: CAIDRGTGNTIYF.

This clonotype came up many times. The V gene is TRBV5-1, the J gene TRBJ2-1; D may match TRBD1 or TRBD2 (5 bases each). Germline CDR1 SGHRS, CDR2 YFSETQ. The CDR3 runs to 16 residues. V lost 1 base and J lost 7, with 18 bases in between. For the CDR3, the DNA is TGCGCCAGCAGCTTGAGCCGGGACCTACTTTTGAATGAGCAGTTCTTC. It is translated as CASSLSRDLLLNEQFF.

CDR3 sequence: CATSSPQGANNEQFF. The CDR3 nucleotides are TGTGCCACCAGCAGCCCCCAGGGAGCGAACAATGAGCAGTTCTTC. This chain links TRBV15 with TRBJ2-1; D may match TRBD1 or TRBD2 (5 bases each). Germline CDR1 LNHNV, CDR2 YYDKDF (reference sequence). The CDR3 has 15 residues. V lost 3 bases, J lost 5 bases, and 14 bases lay in between.

This clonotype was recorded at least ten times. The chain carries TRBV7-2 and TRBJ2-7; TRBD1 aligns across 7 bases. The J segment lost 2 bases and the V segment lost 1 base, leaving 5 bases of the junction unmatched. The CDR3 totals 15 residues. The V gene's germline CDR1 is SGHTA and CDR2 FQGNSA. The DNA of the CDR3 is TGTGCCAGCAGCTTAGTAGGGGACAGAGCCTACGAGCAGTACTTC. Translated, it gives CASSLVGDRAYEQYF.

The chain uses TRBV5-1 and TRBJ1-2, with D perhaps matching TRBD1 (5 bases). Germline V gene lookup returns CDR1 SGHRS and CDR2 YFSETQ. V lost 1 base, J lost 4 bases, and 14 bases lay in between. The CDR3 is 15 residues long. CDR3 sequence: CASSLQPGEGYGYTF. The CDR3 coding sequence is TGCGCCAGCAGCTTGCAGCCGGGGGAGGGCTATGGCTACACCTTC.

The V gene is TRBV20-1, the J gene TRBJ1-4; weak D call: TRBD1 (6 bases). Trimming cost V 4 bases and J 8 bases, with 14 bases left between them. CDR1 DFQATT and CDR2 SNEGSKA come from the germline V gene (reference sequence). This CDR3 comprises 13 residues. CDR3 nucleotides: TGCAGTGCTATACAGGGATCCGAAGAAAAACTGTTTTTT. As protein: CSAIQGSEEKLFF.

This clonotype was detected a few times. The V call is TRBV7-6, the J call TRBJ2-3; 10 nucleotides align to TRBD2. The CDR3 runs 16 residues. Germline V gives CDR1 SGHVS, CDR2 FNYEAQ. The J segment lost 6 bases and the V segment lost 5 bases, leaving 11 bases of the junction unmatched. The CDR3 sequence is CASSPQAGGPEDTQYF. CDR3 bases: TGTGCCAGCAGCCCCCAAGCGGGAGGGCCGGAGGATACGCAGTATTTT. Together with reference TRBV7-6 and TRBJ2-3, the CDR3 gives the full variable domain: GAGVSQSPRYKVTKRGQDVALRCDPISGHVSLYWYRQALGQGPEFLTYFNYEAQQDKSGLPNDRFSAERPEGSISTLTIQRTEQRDSAMYRCASSPQAGGPEDTQYFGPGTRLTVL.

This clonotype has only a few counts. A much larger clone lies one base from this, so it may be a read error. V gene TRBV7-6 combines with J gene TRBJ2-1; the match to TRBD2 covers 7 bases. TRBJ2-7 matches the DNA end more closely, so the J call is doubtful. Germline CDR1 SGHVS, CDR2 FNYEAQ. This CDR3 has 14 residues. CDR3 DNA sequence: TGTGCCAGCAGCTTGGGGGGGAATTACAATGAGCAGTACTTC. As protein: CASSLGGNYNEQYF.

The V call is TRBV5-1, the J call TRBJ1-2; TRBD1 is a possible D gene (6 bases). Germline V gene sequence: CDR1 SGHRS, CDR2 YFSETQ. V lost 4 bases, J lost 5 bases, and 18 bases lay in between. The CDR3 covers 15 residues. CDR3 nucleotide sequence: TGCGCCAGCAGCCCGGCCAGGGGTCCTCCTTATGGCTACACCTTC. It encodes CASSPARGPPYGYTF.

The chain couples TRBV5-1 to TRBJ2-3; D is perhaps TRBD1 or TRBD2 (12 bases each). The V gene's germline CDR1 is SGHRS and CDR2 YFSETQ. The CDR3 consists of 22 residues. The V end lost 4 bases, the J end lost 4 bases, and 37 bases lay between the germline ends. CDR3: CASSPGTGGARLAGGPSDTQYF. In DNA, the CDR3 is TGCGCCAGCAGCCCTGGGACAGGGGGCGCGAGGCTAGCGGGAGGGCCGTCAGATACGCAGTATTTT.

This clonotype has just a few counts. V usage is TRBV4-3 and J usage is TRBJ2-1; 13 nucleotides line up with TRBD2. With 0 bases clipped from V and 8 bases from J, the junction kept 10 bases outside the gene matches. The CDR3 has 18 amino acids. The germline CDR1 and CDR2 sequences are LGHNA and YSLEER. CDR3 region: CASSQDPGLAGLGDEQFF. The CDR3 nucleotides are TGCGCCAGCAGCCAAGATCCGGGACTAGCGGGACTGGGGGATGAGCAGTTCTTC.

This clonotype has ten or more counts. The chain couples TRBV25-1 to TRBJ2-1, with 9 bases matching TRBD2. Germline assignment: CDR1 MGHDK and CDR2 SYGVNS. V lost 1 base to trimming and J lost 11 bases; unmatched junction nucleotides: 6. The CDR3 loop spans 14 amino acids. The CDR3 region is CASSELAGEPQQFF. The CDR3 DNA sequence: TGTGCCAGCAGTGAATTAGCGGGAGAGCCCCAGCAGTTCTTC.

This clonotype was seen a few times. The chain employs TRBV15 and TRBJ1-6; no clear D gene. The CDR3 is made up of 14 amino acids. CDR1 and CDR2 (germline): LNHNV, YYDKDF (reference sequence). Trimming left V 0 bases short and J 6 bases short, with 6 bases between. The CDR3 DNA reads TGTGCCACCAGCAGAGATTCCGGTAATTCACCCCTCCACTTT. Its protein is CATSRDSGNSPLHF.

This sequence joins TRBV20-1 and TRBJ1-3; tentatively, D is TRBD1 (6 bases). CDR3 size: 14 residues. The germline CDR1 and CDR2 sequences are DFQATT and SNEGSKA (reference sequence). Trimming stripped 3 bases from V and 0 bases from J, with 9 bases between. CDR3 bases: TGCAGTGCTAGGGGGGGCAGCTCTGGAAACACCATATATTTT. Encoded protein: CSARGGSSGNTIYF.

The DNA for the CDR3 is TGTGCCATCATGTCCCCCGGGGCGGATGAGCAGTTCTTC. This encodes CAIMSPGADEQFF. The chain links TRBV6-5 to TRBJ2-1; D may be TRBD1 or TRBD2 (5 bases each). Per germline, CDR1 MNHEY and CDR2 SVGAGI. The V end was cut by 10 bases, the J end by 8 bases, with 18 bases between. CDR3 length: 13 residues.

Ten or more counts support this clonotype. The rearrangement links TRBV20-1 to TRBJ2-7; TRBD2 agrees at 13 bases. The CDR3 length is 17 residues. The germline V gene encodes CDR1 DFQATT and CDR2 SNEGSKA (reference sequence). V was clipped by 0 bases and J by 3 bases; unmatched bases: 8. The CDR3: CSARDIMRLAGGYEQYF. Here the CDR3 DNA reads TGCAGTGCTAGAGATATTATGAGACTAGCGGGAGGCTACGAGCAGTACTTC.

This sequence joins TRBV6-5 and TRBJ2-4, with D uncertain. CDR1 is MNHEY, CDR2 SVGAGI, per germline. V was clipped by 7 bases and J by 5 bases, with 9 bases between them. There are 12 residues in the CDR3. The CDR3 spells CASTSNENIQYF. The CDR3 DNA reads as TGTGCCAGCACAAGCAACGAAAACATTCAGTACTTC.